This paragraph covers one T cell receptor (beta chain) sequence. Its specificity is unknown. V lost 0 bases, J lost 4 bases, and 14 bases lay in between. This CDR3 region has 16 residues. Germline values: CDR1 LGHNT, CDR2 FRNRAP. The method was immunoSEQ multiplex PCR; TCRdb's version includes in-frame clones alone and lacks a portion of them. The repertoire holds approximately 65,000 clones, with 84% as singletons. Unstimulated regulatory T cells (CD4+CD25+CD127-), CD4+CD25- non-regulatory cells, CD4 and CD8 cells were FACS-sorted from thawed PBMCs. This sample was included in a study of Tregs in tolerant kidney transplant recipients. The study, taken as a whole, reports: Few patients were studied, so findings need validation in larger groups. Tregs expanded with activated donor B cells seemed most donor-specific. This study did not directly address biological reproducibility.

The chain employs TRBV12-5 and TRBJ2-3; D gene ambiguous. The source of this sequence is a human donor in good health. Sequenced sample: CD4+ T cells from blood. The CDR3: CASGLVRRNIPDTQYF. The CDR3 coding sequence is TGTGCTAGTGGTTTGGTACGCAGAAACATACCAGATACGCAGTATTTT.